This T cell receptor beta chain was observed in a study of glioma-infiltrating T cells. This clonotype has a handful of counts. The iRepertoire nested amplicon-rescue multiplex PCR amplified TCR alpha and beta CDR3s from RNA. MiXCR, applied by TCRdb to the multiplex PCR reads, yields one record per CDR3 protein. The profile shows about 140,000 distinct CDR3 sequences, 30% to 40% of them singletons. This CDR3 has 15 amino acids. Trimming removed 1 base from V and 4 bases from J, with 13 bases in between. CDR1 and CDR2 (germline): MNHNY, SVGAGI (reference sequence). This chain connects TRBV6-6 to TRBJ2-5; maybe TRBD1 (6 bases). This receptor was identified in a human donor with low-grade glioma or glioblastoma, undergoing nonglioma brain surgery, or in good health (not recorded which). The sample comprised glioma tissue, nonneoplastic brain tissue, or PBMCs (not recorded which). The CDR3 here is CASSYLPGVTETQYF. The CDR3 nucleotides read TGTGCCAGCAGTTACTTGCCAGGGGTAACAGAGACCCAGTACTTC.